This section outlines one T cell receptor (beta chain) sequence together with its context. Its cognate antigen has yet to be identified. No much larger clone is present one base from it, and per-base qualities are unavailable. Other DNA sequences of this sample code for an identical CDR3. The CDR3 measures 14 amino acids from cysteine to phenylalanine. CDR3 DNA only is kept here, 42 bases in frame from base 1. V loses 0 bases, J loses 0 bases, and the germline ends lie 5 bases apart. As encoded in the germline V gene, CDR1 is SGDLS while CDR2 is YYNGEE. Using the deep immunoSEQ assay, TCR CDR3 regions were amplified from genomic DNA by multiplex PCR. For each cell subset, the extracted genomic DNA was distributed evenly across all wells of several immunoSEQ 96-well plates, and each plate served as one replicate. For sorted subsets, each replicate PCR was loaded with 200 ng genomic DNA, equivalent to about 30,000 T cell genomes. Purified libraries were measured with a Qubit 3.0 fluorometer, size-checked on a Bioanalyzer 2100, and measured again with the KAPA Library Quantification kit. A separate single-read 150-cycle Illumina NextSeq 550 flow cell was used to sequence each immunoSEQ 96-well plate. Per the authors' processing: Because the immunoSEQ output held only junctional sequences and lacked quality scores, the filtering could not match the filtering applied to full-length reads. Sequences were annotated with PyIR, a Python wrapper for IgBLAST v1.9, and V/J genes and CDR3 were assigned using IMGT germline references. Any read was removed if the V/J assignment was weak (E-value above 1e-6), the CDR3 was missing, or the read contained stop codons, out-of-frame junctions, or ambiguous translated residues. V3J clonotypes were defined by identical inferred V gene, J gene, and CDR3 amino acid sequence. To compute the percentage overlap between repertoires, the number of shared unique clonotypes was divided by the size of the smaller repertoire. RTK rarefaction, the Chao1 estimator, and Recon v2.1 estimates of unobserved clonotypes were used to assess repertoire richness. Generation probabilities were computed with OLGA for all TCRbeta clonotypes obtained by the gDNA method from four donors. TCRdb re-hosts the immuneACCESS table, in-frame sequences only. Its copies lack some clones; in the studies checked, an unresolved V gene accounts for under half of them, and the cause for the rest is not known. The V and J calls and clone size come from that table; D and trimming were worked out from the DNA. This sample comprises roughly 850,000 clones, 96% of them detected only once. Under 0.3% of the sample lies in the top ten.

This specimen belongs to a study of shared clonotypes between healthy human individuals (dated by TCRdb to the early 2020s). With respect to the entire study: Three men and two women, aged 18 to 49 years, made up the cohort. Blood TCR repertoires of a handful of healthy adults were deeply sequenced to estimate repertoire size and the extent of clonotype sharing between individuals. Per donor, leukapheresis produced somewhere between about 0.85 and 8.9 billion PBMCs. To increase sequencing depth and limit assay-specific biases, TCR repertoire library preparation and sequencing were carried out by different laboratories using diverse techniques. For each donor, CD4 naive and CD4 memory were each given three plates, CD8 naive was given two plates, and CD8 memory was given one plate.

CD8 naive samples consisted of CD45RO-negative cells that were positively selected for CCR7, yielding a CD45RA+CCR7+ population without TemRA cells. Healthy HIV-negative adults with no recently reported acute infections or vaccinations were included as donors. Only Caucasian adults living in Nashville, Tennessee, USA were represented among the donors. Blood was collected by leukapheresis, and PBMCs were isolated by Ficoll-Histopaque density gradient centrifugation and then cryopreserved in liquid nitrogen vapor phase. Analytical flow cytometry was used to check the purity and quantity of each magnetically sorted T cell population. Genomic DNA was isolated from each sorted fraction and quantified by UV absorbance on a Nanodrop 2000c. The research as a whole found: Incomplete sequencing was indicated by rarefaction of sorted-subset datasets, despite the large sequencing depth. The small number of donors limited the genetic and exposure-history diversity represented. Compared with non-shared clonotypes, the clonotypes found in all four sorted-subset donors had higher generation probabilities. Naive subsets generally had larger estimated clonotype richness than memory subsets. Sampling was restricted to blood, and TCR repertoires in tissues likely differ from the TCR repertoires found in blood. When four donors were compared, the shared fraction of clonotypes was about 5.5% for naive CD4, more than 3% for naive CD8, 2.3% for memory CD4, and 0.35% to 0.4% for memory CD8. Based on pairwise subsampling, the degree of clonotype sharing among donors was expected to be affected by sequencing depth.

This sequence uses TRBV9 and TRBJ2-3; the D gene is not confidently resolved. The specimen sequenced was naive CD8+ T cells sorted from blood. The sample's cell subset or site, from its label and the paper: CD45RA+CCR7+. This receptor was obtained from a young man in good health. The CDR3 reads CASSVVGSTDTQYF. In nucleotide form, the sequence is TGTGCCAGCAGCGTAGTGGGCAGCACAGATACGCAGTATTTT.